The next 20 T cell receptor beta chains were all read from a single sample in a study of blood T cell repertoires in COVID-19 (dated by TCRdb to between 2020 and 2021). Receptor libraries were prepared by the immunoSEQ multiplex PCR assay. Imported from immuneACCESS, the table was reduced by TCRdb to in-frame sequences with V and J called. These copies leave out some clones; in studies compared against another copy, an unresolved V gene accounts for under half, and the cause of the remainder is not known. Present in this sample are a few hundred thousand clones, 75% to 90% of which were seen just once. Jointly, the top ten make up more than 0.95% of the sample. The sample was PBMCs or T cells enriched from blood (not recorded which). The receptor source for this set is a man aged 25-45 years who had recovered from COVID-19.

V gene TRBV11-2 combines with J gene TRBJ1-1; no clear D gene. Germline values: CDR1 SGHAT, CDR2 FQNNGV. The CDR3 length is 11 residues. With 5 bases removed from V and 10 bases from J, the gap between germline ends came to 11 bases. The CDR3 here is CASSVGGTAFF. The CDR3 DNA reads TGTGCCAGCAGCGTCGGAGGTACAGCTTTCTTT.

The chain combines TRBV3-1 (or the pseudogene TRBV3-2) with TRBJ2-2; 7 bases line up with TRBD1. CDR3 length: 13 residues. V dropped 7 bases and J dropped 6; count of bases not matched to a gene: 5. In germline, CDR1 is LGHDT, CDR2 YNNKEL (reference sequence). Written as DNA, the CDR3 is TGTGCCAGCACAACAGGGGTCCCCGGGGAGCTGTTTTTT. As protein: CASTTGVPGELFF.

The DNA for the CDR3 is TGTGCCAGCAGTTATTGGGACAGAGATTCACCCCTCCACTTT. Residues: CASSYWDRDSPLHF. This chain links TRBV6-5 with TRBJ1-6; 7 nucleotides line up with TRBD1. V shed 3 bases, J shed 8 bases, and the junction held 4 bases outside the gene matches. The CDR3 has 14 amino acids. Germline V gene data show CDR1 as MNHEY and CDR2 as SVGAGI.

V usage is TRBV19 and J usage is TRBJ2-7; a weak D match, TRBD1 (6 bases). V shed 3 bases and J shed 2 bases, with 14 bases lying between them. Germline V gives CDR1 LNHDA, CDR2 SQIVND (reference sequence). This CDR3 has 15 residues. The CDR3 reads CASSMGQGKTYEQYF. The CDR3 DNA is TGTGCCAGTAGTATGGGCCAGGGGAAAACCTACGAGCAGTACTTC.

The chain employs TRBV9 and TRBJ1-4; no definite D call. The CDR3 runs to 14 residues. V lost 0 bases and J lost 7, with 10 bases in between. Germline loops: CDR1 SGDLS, CDR2 YYNGEE. In nucleotides, the CDR3 is TGTGCCAGCAGCGTAGGGTCACCCGGTGAAAAACTGTTTTTT. Protein: CASSVGSPGEKLFF.

The V call is TRBV6-5, the J call TRBJ1-1, with 7 nucleotides matching TRBD1. CDR1 and CDR2 (germline): MNHEY, SVGAGI. CDR3 size: 15 residues. Trimming cost V 2 bases and J 4 bases; bases outside gene matches: 7. The CDR3 nucleotides are TGTGCCAGCAGTTACCACGGGACAGTTGGCACTGAAGCTTTCTTT. Its translation: CASSYHGTVGTEAFF.

The chain recombines TRBV29-1 with TRBJ1-4; D ambiguous. CDR1 SQVTM and CDR2 ANQGSEA come from the germline V gene. The CDR3 consists of 13 residues. Trimming removed 7 bases from V and 6 bases from J, with 15 bases in between. The CDR3 region has the DNA TGCAGCGCTCGGACGGACTCTTATGAAAAACTGTTTTTT. The encoded protein is CSARTDSYEKLFF. The full variable domain, in which reference TRBV29-1 and TRBJ1-4 provide the parts outside the CDR3, is SAVISQKPSRDICQRGTSLTIQCQVDSQVTMMFWYRQQPGQSLTLIATANQGSEATYESGFVIDKFPISRPNLTFSTLTVSNMSPEDSSIYLCSARTDSYEKLFFGSGTQLSVL.

The chain employs TRBV12-3 or TRBV12-4 and TRBJ1-4; D is unresolved. CDR3 length equals 13 residues. With 6 bases removed from V and 4 bases from J, the gap between germline ends came to 9 bases. CDR3 amino acids: CASSPTVNEKLFF. CDR3 bases: TGTGCCAGCAGCCCAACTGTTAATGAAAAACTGTTTTTT.

The V and J genes are TRBV19 and TRBJ1-1; TRBD1 aligns across 8 bases. This CDR3 has 15 amino acids. The V segment lost 7 bases and the J segment 8 bases; nucleotides outside the gene matches: 15. The germline CDR1 and CDR2 sequences are LNHDA and SQIVND (reference sequence). The CDR3 sequence: CASKDRAGGKEEAFF. The CDR3 coding sequence is TGTGCCAGTAAGGACAGGGCAGGGGGCAAGGAAGAAGCTTTCTTT.

The chain couples TRBV14 to TRBJ2-1; 11 nucleotides agree with TRBD2. Germline assignment: CDR1 SGHDN and CDR2 FVKESK. CDR3 length equals 18 residues. Unmatched junction bases numbered 15, after V lost 1 base and J lost 10 bases. In DNA form, the CDR3 reads TGTGCCAGCAGCCAAGTAGGGCTAGCGGGAGGAGGATCGGCCGAGCAGTTCTTC. It yields the protein CASSQVGLAGGGSAEQFF.

The V and J genes are TRBV29-1 and TRBJ2-6, with 8 bases aligning to TRBD1. Trimming at V came to 5 bases and at J to 2 bases, leaving 8 bases not matched to a gene. This CDR3 comprises 16 residues. Germline values: CDR1 SQVTM, CDR2 ANQGSEA. Here the CDR3 reads CSVWTGNLAGANVLTF. CDR3 nucleotide sequence: TGCAGCGTTTGGACAGGGAACTTAGCTGGGGCCAACGTCCTGACTTTC.

In this sample, this clone turned up a few times. The gene calls are TRBV5-6 and TRBJ1-4; D is ambiguous. The CDR3 is 15 amino acids. Germline assignment: CDR1 SGHDT and CDR2 YYEEEE. V dropped 0 bases and J dropped 0 bases, with 6 bases sitting between them. CDR3 sequence reads: CASSLGPATNEKLFF. The CDR3 nucleotides read TGTGCCAGCAGCTTGGGGCCCGCAACTAATGAAAAACTGTTTTTT.

The genes are TRBV4-2 and TRBJ2-3, with TRBD2 identical over 7 bases. V lost 1 base to trimming and J lost 4 bases; unmatched junction nucleotides: 8. This CDR3 is 16 amino acids long. CDR1 is LGHNA and CDR2 is YNFKEQ in the germline V gene. The CDR3 is CASSQGGGSGADTQYF. CDR3 sequence (DNA): TGTGCCAGCAGCCAAGGGGGAGGGAGTGGGGCAGATACGCAGTATTTT.

In this sample, this clone turned up once. This chain connects TRBV7-6 to TRBJ2-5; no reliable D call. The germline V gene encodes CDR1 SGHVS and CDR2 FNYEAQ. This CDR3 region has 15 residues. V was clipped by 5 bases and J by 2 bases, with 15 bases between them. CDR3 sequence reads: CASSIRLPGQETQYF. CDR3 in DNA: TGTGCCAGCAGCATCCGGTTGCCAGGACAAGAGACCCAGTACTTC.

The chain employs TRBV18 and TRBJ2-5, with D possibly TRBD1 on 6 matching bases. Germline values: CDR1 KGHSH, CDR2 LQKENI. There are 14 residues in the CDR3. The V end lost 4 bases, the J end lost 1 base, and 10 bases lay between the germline ends. CDR3 residues: CASSQGVPQETQYF. Here the CDR3 DNA reads TGTGCCAGCTCACAGGGGGTACCCCAAGAGACCCAGTACTTC.

The rearrangement uses TRBV7-9 and TRBJ2-1; 8 positions agree with TRBD1. Trimming at V came to 5 bases and at J to 8 bases, leaving 11 bases not matched to a gene. CDR1 is SEHNR and CDR2 is FQNEAQ in the germline V gene (reference sequence). The CDR3 has 15 residues. CDR3 nucleotide sequence: TGTGCCAGCAGCGCGACAGGGGTGTCGCCTTATGAGCAGTTCTTC. Protein sequence: CASSATGVSPYEQFF.

The chain combines TRBV11-1 with TRBJ1-1; no clear D gene. Trimming removed 6 bases at V and 4 bases at J, with 15 bases between. This CDR3 contains 14 residues. Per the germline V gene, CDR1 is SGHAT and CDR2 is FQDESV (reference sequence). The DNA of the CDR3 is TGTGCCAGCAGTAGGCCGGGAGGCGTCACTGAAGCTTTCTTT. It specifies CASSRPGGVTEAFF.

CDR3 coding DNA: TGTGCCAGCAGTGAAGGACAGGGAGCGGTCGATGAGCAGTTCTTC. This translates into CASSEGQGAVDEQFF. V and J are TRBV25-1 and TRBJ2-1, with TRBD1 matching over 8 bases. V lost 2 bases and J lost 8; bases outside the gene matches: 8. CDR1 is MGHDK and CDR2 is SYGVNS in the germline V gene. The CDR3 is 15 residues long.

The V and J genes are TRBV7-9 and TRBJ2-1; tentatively, D is TRBD2 (5 bases). V was pared by 0 bases and J by 2 bases, with 8 bases between. The germline V gene encodes CDR1 SEHNR and CDR2 FQNEAQ (reference sequence). This CDR3 has 15 amino acids. The CDR3 DNA follows: TGTGCCAGCAGCTTAGCAGGGAGCCCCTACAATGAGCAGTTCTTC. Translated: CASSLAGSPYNEQFF. The whole variable domain, remainder taken from reference TRBV7-9 and TRBJ2-1, is DTGVSQNPRHKITKRGQNVTFRCDPISEHNRLYWYRQTLGQGPEFLTYFQNEAQLEKSRLLSDRFSAERPKGSFSTLEIQRTEQGDSAMYLCASSLAGSPYNEQFFGPGTRLTVL.

In its sample, this clone was seen once. V usage is TRBV10-2 and J usage is TRBJ2-3; 10 bases are a match to TRBD2. Germline V CDR1 and CDR2: WSHSY, SAAADI. There are 16 residues in the CDR3. V shed 7 bases, J shed 0 bases, and the junction held 7 bases outside the gene matches. CDR3 sequence: CASTRTSGASTDTQYF. The CDR3 DNA reads as TGCGCCAGCACTAGGACTAGCGGAGCTAGCACAGATACGCAGTATTTT.